The 3 T cell receptor beta chains below all came from one sample that was sequenced in a study of cytomegalovirus exposure and HLA in healthy donors. The PCR contained 60 Vbeta and 13 Jbeta primers. Clones were read by immunoSEQ multiplex PCR, and TCRdb kept only the in-frame ones, dropping some. This table has 140,000 to 150,000 clones, over 70% appearing once. The sequenced sample consisted of PBMCs. The receptors come from a man aged 25 to 40 in good health and CMV-seronegative.

The chain combines TRBV6-5 with TRBJ1-2, with D unclear. The CDR3 contains 13 residues. V gave up 4 bases and J gave up 1 base, with 7 bases separating them. Looked up from germline, CDR1 is MNHEY and CDR2 is SVGAGI. Here the CDR3 reads CASSLQSNYGYTF. In DNA form, the CDR3 reads TGTGCCAGCAGTTTACAGAGTAACTATGGCTACACCTTC.

This rearrangement joins TRBV6-1 to TRBJ2-7, with D uncertain. Germline-derived CDR1 and CDR2 are MNHNS and SASEGT. V was clipped by 6 bases and J by 4 bases, with 13 bases between them. This CDR3 has 13 amino acids. The CDR3 DNA sequence: TGTGCCAGCAGGCCCCAATCGGAGTACGAGCAGTACTTC. Its protein is CASRPQSEYEQYF.

The chain employs TRBV6-1 and TRBJ2-1; D not resolved. The V end lost 10 bases, the J end lost 4 bases, and 11 bases lay between the germline ends. Germline assignment: CDR1 MNHNS and CDR2 SASEGT. The CDR3 extends over 12 amino acids. The CDR3 protein is CATNHLYNEQFF. CDR3 sequence (DNA): TGTGCCACCAATCACCTATACAATGAGCAGTTCTTC.